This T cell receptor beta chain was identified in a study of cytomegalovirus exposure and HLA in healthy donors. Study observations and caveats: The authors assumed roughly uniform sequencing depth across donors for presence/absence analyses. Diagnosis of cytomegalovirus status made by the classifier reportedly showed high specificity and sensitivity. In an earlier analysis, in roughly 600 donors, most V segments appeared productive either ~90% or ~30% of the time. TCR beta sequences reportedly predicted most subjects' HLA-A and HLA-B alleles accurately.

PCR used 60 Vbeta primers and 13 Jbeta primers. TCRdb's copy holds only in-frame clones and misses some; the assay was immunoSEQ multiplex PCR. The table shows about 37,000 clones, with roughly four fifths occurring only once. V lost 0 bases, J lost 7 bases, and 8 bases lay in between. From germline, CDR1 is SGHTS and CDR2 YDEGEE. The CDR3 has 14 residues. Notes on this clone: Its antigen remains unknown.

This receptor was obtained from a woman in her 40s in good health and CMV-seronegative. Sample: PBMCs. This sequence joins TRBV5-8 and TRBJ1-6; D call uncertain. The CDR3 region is CASSLELHNSPLHF. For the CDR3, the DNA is TGTGCCAGCAGCTTGGAATTACACAATTCACCCCTCCACTTT.